Given below is one T cell receptor (beta chain) in context. The table lists this clonotype with many counts. Its target antigen remains unknown. The junction and the germline gene differ at one end; a read error may be behind it. The library was generated by 5' RACE. The reads were generated on an Illumina HiSeq 2500. A second PCR of roughly 6 to 11 cycles was run with a J-beta primer mix and a sample-barcoded 5' primer. A template-switch 5' adaptor carrying 12 random nucleotides introduced a unique molecular identifier onto each TCR beta cDNA molecule. Each sample yielded at least 3 million CDR3-containing paired-end reads. All of the RNA was converted into first-strand cDNA using the Mint cDNA synthesis kit, with a TRBC-specific oligonucleotide serving as the primer. Following uracil-DNA glycosylase treatment, all cDNA underwent a first 18-cycle PCR with the universal primers M1SS and BC2_uni_R. Processing in the source paper ran as follows. Each sample was normalized by randomly selecting 1 million high-quality reads, each carrying a distinct molecular identifier. Instead of being binned into consensus sequences, reads that shared molecular identifiers were thrown out. MiTCR, run with a Q25 quality threshold and the strictest error-elimination algorithm, handled CDR3 identification, clonotype clustering and error correction. A nonparametric unseen species model using Euler transformation provided a lower-bound estimate of total TCR beta diversity. TCRdb trimmed the raw reads at Q25, called clones with MiXCR and kept productive beta chains. Every entry covers one CDR3 protein and lists the most common genes and DNA from its rows. The authors' filters were not applied to this entry. The sample yields roughly 700,000 distinct CDR3 sequences; 49% were counted once. The ten biggest clones cover under 35% of the sample.

The data are from a study of blood T cells in healthy people across ages (dated by TCRdb to the mid-2010s). Study-wide context: In model experiments, template switching captured about one uniquely barcoded TCR beta cDNA molecule for every two T cells. To track age-related changes in TCR beta repertoire diversity, the study relied on deep sequencing normalized with unique cDNA molecular identifiers. The study analyzed two additional independent replicas of 1 million unique cDNA reads from the same blood draw for two donors, one aged 18 to 30 and one aged 80 or older. To avoid experimental bias, donors of different ages were spread randomly across the sequencing lanes. Donors were grouped into four age groups: young (average roughly 16 years), middle-aged (39), aged (around 62) and long-lived (over 80). Points the paper makes about the study in general: The percentage of naive T cells measured by flow cytometry correlated strongly with observed TCR beta diversity. Donor CMV infection status was unknown, potentially confounding age-related changes in expanded clonotypes. Compared with the aged group, more naive CD4+ T cells, fewer expanded clones and increased TCR diversity were shown by the long-lived group, suggesting age selection. Estimates of total diversity based on one million sequenced T cells were regarded as lower bounds and as underestimates. As age increased, observed TCR beta diversity per million T cells dropped in a roughly linear way, and a significant reduction was already evident by age approximately 40. Conclusive comparison of naive and antigen-experienced compartments was prevented by the profiling of bulk unsorted PBMCs.

The donors were about 40 Caucasian individuals from Russia, aged 6 to 90 years, who were systemically healthy. Each donor gave 8 to 10 milliliters of peripheral blood, drawn into EDTA-treated Vacutainer tubes. Ficoll-Paque density-gradient centrifugation was used to isolate PBMCs, with at least 6.5 million per sample. Trizol reagent was used to extract total RNA from PBMCs, with at least 5.5 micrograms per sample. The percentages of naive CD45RAhigh/CD27high T cells were determined by flow cytometry on a PBMC aliquot from every donor. Including the terminal cysteine and phenylalanine, the CDR3 comprises 18 residues. Of all the DNA, just the CDR3 is kept, 54 bases in frame from base 1. Sequences SQVTM (CDR1) and ANQGSEA (CDR2) are obtained from the germline V gene.

The source of this sequence is a woman in her sixties or seventies in good health. The chain is encoded by TRBV29-1 joined to TRBJ2-1, with TRBD2 as a weak D call on 5 bases. Sample: blood. The CDR3 protein: CSAEVPDSRAAYFSEQFF. At the DNA level, the sequence is TGCAGCGCTGAAGTTCCCGACTCGAGGGCCGCTTATTTTAGTGAGCAGTTCTTC.